The sequence of this T cell receptor beta chain was determined in a study of T cells in Graves' hyperthyroidism and ophthalmopathy. The authors deemed Graves' hyperthyroidism stable absent ophthalmopathy progression within 18 months. Patients aged 18 to 65 with hyperthyroidism were newly diagnosed, with duration under 2 months. Trimming took 6 bases from V and 4 from J; bases not matched to a gene: 4. Germline CDR1 and CDR2: LNHDA and SQIVND (reference sequence). The CDR3 consists of 14 residues. The source material, RNA transcripts, was used to amplify TCR beta CDR3 regions. HTBI primers were employed in a first-round RT-PCR of the TCR CDR3. One entry per CDR3 protein results from TCRdb running MiXCR on the multiplex PCR reads. This sample has approximately 400,000 distinct CDR3 sequences, with 20% to 30% found just once.

This sequence was found in a man aged 45 to 65 with Graves' hyperthyroidism. The genes are TRBV19 and TRBJ2-3; 10 bases agree with TRBD1. What was sequenced was blood. CDR3 DNA: TGTGCCAGTAGACCGGGACAGGGGTCAGATACGCAGTATTTT. The encoded protein is CASRPGQGSDTQYF.